Each of the 20 T cell receptor beta chains below was sequenced from the same sample in a study of T cells after yellow fever vaccination. TCRdb itself ran the 5' RACE reads through MiXCR, one entry per CDR3 protein. The top ten hold around 19% of the sample, which has around 300,000 distinct CDR3 sequences, approximately 4% seen once. The source material was PBMCs, sampled 15 days after the yellow fever booster vaccination. Receptors were obtained from a man aged 18 to 29 who received the YFV17D yellow fever vaccine.

This clonotype was seen a handful of times. This chain links TRBV6-5 with TRBJ2-5, with D perhaps matching TRBD1 (7 bases). The CDR3 has 14 amino acids. Germline-derived CDR1 and CDR2 are MNHEY and SVGAGI. Trimming stripped 2 bases from V and 3 bases from J, with 10 bases between. CDR3: CASSYVRGEETQYF. As DNA, the CDR3 is TGTGCCAGCAGTTACGTCAGGGGGGAAGAGACCCAGTACTTC.

The chain is built from TRBV19 and TRBJ1-2; the D is unclear. Germline loops: CDR1 LNHDA, CDR2 SQIVND (reference sequence). The CDR3 has 12 amino acids. Trimming took off 4 bases at V and 8 bases at J, with 11 bases between the two ends. The DNA for the CDR3 is TGTGCCAGTAGTAGGGCAACGTACGGCTACACCTTC. This encodes CASSRATYGYTF.

This clonotype was counted many times. The chain carries TRBV4-3 and TRBJ2-5, with 14 positions matching TRBD2. Germline values: CDR1 LGHNA, CDR2 YSLEER. There are 16 residues in the CDR3. The V and J ends lost 1 base and 2 bases, in that order; junction bases with no gene match: 0. CDR3: CASSQGLAGGQETQYF. The CDR3, as DNA: TGCGCCAGCAGCCAAGGACTAGCGGGGGGGCAAGAGACCCAGTACTTC.

This clonotype was seen repeatedly, ten times or more. The genes are TRBV6-2 or TRBV6-3 and TRBJ2-5; 12 bases map to TRBD2. V was pared by 4 bases and J by 1 base, with 10 bases of the junction left unmatched. Germline-derived CDR1 and CDR2 are MNHEY and SVGEGT. CDR3 size: 18 residues. The CDR3 nucleotides are TGTGCCAGCAGTTCTCACACGGGACTAGCGGGTCTCCAAGAGACCCAGTACTTC. This encodes CASSSHTGLAGLQETQYF.

This clonotype was counted only a few times. The chain carries TRBV5-1 and TRBJ2-3; D may be TRBD1 (6 bases). V shed 5 bases and J shed 1 base, with 11 bases lying between them. This CDR3 is 14 amino acids long. The germline V gene encodes CDR1 SGHRS and CDR2 YFSETQ. Here the CDR3 reads CASRPGQGTDTQYF. CDR3 in DNA: TGCGCCAGCAGGCCGGGACAAGGCACAGATACGCAGTATTTT.

The sample holds a few counts of this clonotype. The chain has TRBV6-2 or TRBV6-3 and TRBJ2-5, with 7 bases aligning to TRBD2. Germline CDR1 is MNHEY and CDR2 is SVGEGT. The V and J ends lost 5 bases and 3 bases, in that order; junction bases with no gene match: 0. The CDR3 is 12 residues long. The DNA of the CDR3 is TGTGCCAGCAGTCGGGGGGAAGAGACCCAGTACTTC. It encodes CASSRGEETQYF.

This clonotype was found a few times. V is TRBV5-5 and J is TRBJ1-1, with a weak D call TRBD1 (6 bases). Germline-derived CDR1 and CDR2 are SGHKS and YYEKEE (reference sequence). Trimming took off 5 bases at V and 0 bases at J, with 11 bases between the two ends. This CDR3 has 14 residues. The CDR3 nucleotides read TGTGCCAGCAGGAAGACAGGAGTGAACACTGAAGCTTTCTTT. It specifies CASRKTGVNTEAFF. Full variable domain (remainder filled in from reference TRBV5-5 and TRBJ1-1): DAGVTQSPTHLIKTRGQQVTLRCSPISGHKSVSWYQQVLGQGPQFIFQYYEKEERGRGNFPDRFSARQFPNYSSELNVNALLLGDSALYLCASRKTGVNTEAFFGQGTRLTVV.

Many counts were recorded for this clonotype. This chain uses TRBV27 with TRBJ1-1; D may be TRBD1 (5 bases). Germline V CDR1 and CDR2: MNHEY, SMNVEV (reference sequence). There are 12 residues in the CDR3. Trimming pared 8 bases from V and 3 bases from J, leaving 10 bases between. Here the CDR3 DNA reads TGTGCCAGCCGAAAACAGGACACTGAAGCTTTCTTT. This encodes CASRKQDTEAFF.

This clonotype was found a few times. One junction end does not reproduce the germline sequence, and a read error may be involved. The chain is built from TRBV27 and TRBJ2-1; TRBD2 agrees at 11 bases. The CDR3 runs 14 residues. CDR1 is MNHEY and CDR2 is SMNVEV in the germline V gene (reference sequence). The CDR3 is CASTLAGGSNEQFF. The CDR3 nucleotides are TGTGCCAGCACTTTAGCGGGGGGGTCCAATGAGCAGTTCTTC.

This chain joins TRBV12-3 or TRBV12-4 and TRBJ2-7, with 9 nucleotides matching TRBD1. Germline trimming cut 5 bases from V and 2 bases from J; bases unmatched to any gene: 7. The CDR3 has 15 amino acids. CDR3 DNA sequence: TGTGCCAGCAGTCTATACCGGGACAGGGCCTACGAGCAGTACGTC. Residues: CASSLYRDRAYEQYV.

V and J are TRBV7-3 and TRBJ2-5; a weak D match, TRBD2 (5 bases). In germline, CDR1 is SGHTA, CDR2 FQGTGA. This CDR3 comprises 15 residues. Trimming removed 2 bases at V and 0 bases at J, with 10 bases between. The CDR3 DNA follows: TGTGCCAGCAGCTTATCCCCGACTAACCAAGAGACCCAGTACTTC. This sequence encodes CASSLSPTNQETQYF.

The chain is built from TRBV6-5 and TRBJ2-5; the match to TRBD2 covers 11 bases. In germline, CDR1 is MNHEY, CDR2 SVGAGI. The CDR3 has 16 residues. Losses at the gene ends were 5 bases for V and 7 bases for J; bases not matched to a gene: 12. The CDR3 DNA is TGTGCCAGCAGTAAATCGGGACTAGCGGCTGCTGCGACCCAGTACTTC. This encodes CASSKSGLAAAATQYF.

This clonotype was found a few times. This chain links TRBV9 with TRBJ1-6, with 8 positions matching TRBD1. Germline-derived CDR1 and CDR2 are SGDLS and YYNGEE. The V and J ends lost 4 bases and 9 bases, in that order; junction bases with no gene match: 3. This CDR3 is 13 amino acids long. DNA of the CDR3: TGTGCCAGCAGCCTCAGGGGGCCTTCACCCCTCCACTTT. Protein: CASSLRGPSPLHF.

The chain joins TRBV7-9 to TRBJ1-1; possible D gene TRBD1, 5 bases. This CDR3 region has 15 residues. V lost 5 bases and J lost 2, with 15 bases in between. The germline gives CDR1 SEHNR, CDR2 FQNEAQ (reference sequence). CDR3 DNA: TGTGCCAGCAGCGATACGACAGATAGCAACACTGAAGCTTTCTTT. This translates into CASSDTTDSNTEAFF.

The chain couples TRBV7-6 to TRBJ2-2; D remains unclear. V was clipped by 1 base and J by 2 bases, with 14 bases between them. The germline gives CDR1 SGHVS, CDR2 FNYEAQ. The length of the CDR3 is 17 residues. In DNA form, the CDR3 reads TGTGCCAGCAGCTTAGAAGGACCCAACCGAAACACCGGGGAGCTGTTTTTT. Encoded protein: CASSLEGPNRNTGELFF.

This clonotype was seen a handful of times. The CDR3 loop is CASRVTGLGNTIYF. The CDR3 DNA reads TGTGCCAGCAGGGTGACTGGATTGGGAAACACCATATATTTT. The chain employs TRBV6-6 and TRBJ1-3; D uncertain. V dropped 6 bases and J dropped 4 bases, with 13 bases sitting between them. Germline V gene sequence: CDR1 MNHNY, CDR2 SVGAGI (reference sequence). The CDR3 covers 14 residues.

This clonotype was counted between two and nine times. This chain joins TRBV5-1 and TRBJ2-7, with 10 bases matching TRBD1. The CDR3 has 14 residues. CDR1 SGHRS and CDR2 YFSETQ come from the germline V gene. With V trimmed by 3 bases and J by 3 bases, 3 bases remained unmatched. This chain's CDR3 is CASSYGTGDYEQYV. CDR3 nucleotides: TGCGCCAGCAGCTACGGGACAGGGGACTACGAGCAGTACGTC.

This sequence joins TRBV12-3 or TRBV12-4 and TRBJ2-3, with 7 bases aligning to TRBD1. CDR3 length: 15 residues. With V trimmed by 4 bases and J by 5 bases, 9 bases remained unmatched. This CDR3 is CASSYRGYVGDTQYF. In DNA, the CDR3 is TGTGCCAGCAGTTACAGGGGTTATGTTGGAGATACGCAGTATTTT.

This clonotype was seen a few times. The J gene is TRBJ2-6, the V gene TRBV7-2, with D possibly matching TRBD2 (5 bases). The CDR3 has 18 amino acids. Germline CDR1 and CDR2: SGHTA and FQGNSA. With 4 bases removed from V and 0 bases from J, the gap between germline ends came to 16 bases. The DNA of the CDR3 is TGTGCCAGCAGCTCCAACGTTCGAGGGTACTCTGGGGCCAACGTCCTGACTTTC. It is translated as CASSSNVRGYSGANVLTF.

The genes are TRBV2 and TRBJ1-3, with 7 bases aligning to TRBD1. The germline V gene encodes CDR1 SNHLY and CDR2 FYNNEI. The junction had 7 bases not matched to a gene; V was cut back by 5 bases and J by 3 bases. The CDR3 covers 15 residues. CDR3 DNA sequence: TGTGCCAGCAGTACCTTGCAGGGGGATGGAAACACCATATATTTT. Protein sequence: CASSTLQGDGNTIYF.